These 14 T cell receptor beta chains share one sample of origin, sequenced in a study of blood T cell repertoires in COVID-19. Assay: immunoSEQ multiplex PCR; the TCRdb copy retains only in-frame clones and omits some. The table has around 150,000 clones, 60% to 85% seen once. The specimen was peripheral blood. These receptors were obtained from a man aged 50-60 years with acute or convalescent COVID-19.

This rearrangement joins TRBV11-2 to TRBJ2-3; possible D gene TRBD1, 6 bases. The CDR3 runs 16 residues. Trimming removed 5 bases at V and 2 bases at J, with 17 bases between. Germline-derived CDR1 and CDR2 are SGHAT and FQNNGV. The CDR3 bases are TGTGCCAGCAGCACACAATCCGGGACAATCACAGATACGCAGTATTTT. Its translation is CASSTQSGTITDTQYF.

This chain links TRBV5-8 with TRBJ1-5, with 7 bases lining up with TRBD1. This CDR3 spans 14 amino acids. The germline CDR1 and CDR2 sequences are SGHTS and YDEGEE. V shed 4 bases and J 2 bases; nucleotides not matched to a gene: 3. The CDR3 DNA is TGTGCCAGCAGCCAAGGGGGCGGCAATCAGCCCCAGCATTTT. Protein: CASSQGGGNQPQHF.

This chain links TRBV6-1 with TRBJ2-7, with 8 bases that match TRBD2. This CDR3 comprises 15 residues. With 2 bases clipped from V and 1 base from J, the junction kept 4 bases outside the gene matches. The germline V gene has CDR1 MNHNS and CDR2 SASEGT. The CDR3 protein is CASSESGGRSYEQYV. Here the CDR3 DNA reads TGTGCCAGCAGTGAATCGGGGGGGCGATCCTACGAGCAGTACGTC.

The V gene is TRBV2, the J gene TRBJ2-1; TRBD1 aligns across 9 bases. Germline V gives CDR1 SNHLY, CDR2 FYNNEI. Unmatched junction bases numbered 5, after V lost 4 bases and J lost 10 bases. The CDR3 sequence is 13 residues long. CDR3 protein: CASSGDRAFEQFF. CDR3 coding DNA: TGTGCCAGCAGTGGGGACAGGGCGTTCGAGCAGTTCTTC.

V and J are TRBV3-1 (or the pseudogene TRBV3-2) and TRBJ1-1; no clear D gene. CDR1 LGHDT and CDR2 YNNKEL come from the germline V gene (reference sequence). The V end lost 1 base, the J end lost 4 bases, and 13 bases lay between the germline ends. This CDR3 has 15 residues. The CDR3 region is CASSQVSLSGTEAFF. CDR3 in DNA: TGTGCCAGCAGCCAAGTTTCGCTATCGGGCACTGAAGCTTTCTTT.

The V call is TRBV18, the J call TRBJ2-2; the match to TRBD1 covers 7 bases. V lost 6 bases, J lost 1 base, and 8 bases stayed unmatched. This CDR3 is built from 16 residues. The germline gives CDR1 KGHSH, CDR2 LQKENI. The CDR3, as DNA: TGTGCCAGCTCCAGAGACAGGGCGCAGAACACCGGGGAGCTGTTTTTT. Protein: CASSRDRAQNTGELFF. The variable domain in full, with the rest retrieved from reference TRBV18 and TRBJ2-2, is NAGVMQNPRHLVRRRGQEARLRCSPMKGHSHVYWYRQLPEEGLKFMVYLQKENIIDESGMPKERFSAEFPKEGPSILRIQQVVRGDSAAYFCASSRDRAQNTGELFFGEGSRLTVL.

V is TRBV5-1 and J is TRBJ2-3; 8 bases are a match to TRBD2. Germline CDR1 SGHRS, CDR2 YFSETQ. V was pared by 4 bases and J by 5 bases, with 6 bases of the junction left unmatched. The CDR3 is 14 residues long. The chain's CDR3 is CASSMGLVKDTQYF. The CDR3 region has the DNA TGCGCCAGCAGCATGGGACTAGTTAAAGATACGCAGTATTTT. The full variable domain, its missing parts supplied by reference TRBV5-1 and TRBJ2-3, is KAGVTQTPRYLIKTRGQQVTLSCSPISGHRSVSWYQQTPGQGLQFLFEYFSETQRNKGNFPGRFSGRQFSNSRSEMNVSTLELGDSALYLCASSMGLVKDTQYFGPGTRLTVL.

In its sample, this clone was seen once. CDR3 nucleotide sequence: TGTGCCTGGAGTTTGTCACGGACAGGGGGAAACAATGAGCAGTTCTTC. This sequence encodes CAWSLSRTGGNNEQFF. The chain combines TRBV30 with TRBJ2-1; 10 positions agree with TRBD1. The germline CDR1 and CDR2 sequences are GTSNPN and SVGIG (reference sequence). The junction had 9 bases not matched to a gene; V was cut back by 2 bases and J by 5 bases. CDR3 length: 16 amino acids. Full variable domain (missing parts from reference TRBV30 and TRBJ2-1): SQTIHQWPATLVQPVGSPLSLECTVEGTSNPNLYWYRQAAGRGLQLLFYSVGIGQISSEVPQNLSASRPQDRQFILSSKKLLLSDSGFYLCAWSLSRTGGNNEQFFGPGTRLTVL.

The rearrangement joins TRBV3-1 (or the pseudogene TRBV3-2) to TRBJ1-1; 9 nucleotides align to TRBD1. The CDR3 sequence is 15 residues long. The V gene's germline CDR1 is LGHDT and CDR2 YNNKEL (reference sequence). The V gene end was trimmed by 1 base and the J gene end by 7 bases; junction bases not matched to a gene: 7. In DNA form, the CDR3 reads TGTGCCAGCAGCCAAGCCGGGACAGGGATGTATGAAGCTTTCTTT. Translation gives CASSQAGTGMYEAFF.

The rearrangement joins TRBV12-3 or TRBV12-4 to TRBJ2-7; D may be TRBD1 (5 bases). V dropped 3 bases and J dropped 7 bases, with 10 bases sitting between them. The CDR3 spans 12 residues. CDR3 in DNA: TGTGCCAGCAGTTTTAGGGGCAGAGAGCAGTACGTC. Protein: CASSFRGREQYV.

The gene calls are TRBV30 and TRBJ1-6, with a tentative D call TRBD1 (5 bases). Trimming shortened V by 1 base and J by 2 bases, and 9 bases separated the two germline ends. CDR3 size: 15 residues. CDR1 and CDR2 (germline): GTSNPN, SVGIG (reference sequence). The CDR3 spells CAWSGRVAYNSPLHF. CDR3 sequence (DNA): TGTGCCTGGAGTGGCAGGGTCGCCTATAATTCACCCCTCCACTTT. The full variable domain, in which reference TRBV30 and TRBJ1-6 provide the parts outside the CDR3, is SQTIHQWPATLVQPVGSPLSLECTVEGTSNPNLYWYRQAAGRGLQLLFYSVGIGQISSEVPQNLSASRPQDRQFILSSKKLLLSDSGFYLCAWSGRVAYNSPLHFGNGTRLTVT.

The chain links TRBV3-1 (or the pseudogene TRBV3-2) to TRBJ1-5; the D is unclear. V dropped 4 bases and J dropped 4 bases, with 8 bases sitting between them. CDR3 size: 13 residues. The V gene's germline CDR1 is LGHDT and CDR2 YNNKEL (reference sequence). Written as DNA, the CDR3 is TGTGCCAGCAGCCCCACAGTAAATCAGCCCCAGCATTTT. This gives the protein CASSPTVNQPQHF.

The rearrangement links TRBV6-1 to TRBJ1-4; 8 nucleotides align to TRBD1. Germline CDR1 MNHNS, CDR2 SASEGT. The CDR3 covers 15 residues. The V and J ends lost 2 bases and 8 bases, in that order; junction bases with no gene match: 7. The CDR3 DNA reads TGTGCCAGCAGTGAAACGGGACAGGTCTACGAAAAACTGTTTTTT. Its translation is CASSETGQVYEKLFF.

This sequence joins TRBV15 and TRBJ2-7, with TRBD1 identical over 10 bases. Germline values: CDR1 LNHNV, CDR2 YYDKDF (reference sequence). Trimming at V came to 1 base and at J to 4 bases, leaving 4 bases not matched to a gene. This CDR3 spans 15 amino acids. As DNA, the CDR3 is TGTGCCACCAGCAGAGTGGGGACAGGGGTTTACGAGCAGTACTTC. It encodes CATSRVGTGVYEQYF.